These 11 T cell receptor beta chains share one sample of origin, sequenced in a study of T cells after yellow fever vaccination. Via MiXCR, TCRdb re-called the 5' RACE reads, giving one row per CDR3 protein. The data show about 350,000 distinct CDR3 sequences, less than 9.5% seen once. The material was PBMCs, obtained more than 40 days after the first yellow fever vaccination. The origin of the receptors is a man aged 18 to 29 who received the YFV17D yellow fever vaccine.

This clonotype was seen many times. Here the CDR3 reads CASSQAGELFF. CDR3 sequence (DNA): TGTGCCAGCAGCCAGGCCGGGGAGCTGTTTTTT. J is TRBJ2-2 and V is TRBV3-1; D remains unclear. V was cut by 3 bases and J by 6 bases, with 2 bases left in between. The CDR3 has 11 amino acids. In germline, CDR1 is LGHDT, CDR2 YNNKEL (reference sequence).

There are many counts of this clonotype. The rearrangement joins TRBV10-3 to TRBJ2-2; no firm D call. Germline V lookup: CDR1 ENHRY, CDR2 SYGVKD. The CDR3 is 15 residues long. Trimming stripped 0 bases from V and 1 base from J, with 6 bases between. The CDR3 region is CAISESIGNTGELFF. As DNA, the CDR3 is TGTGCCATCAGTGAGTCGATCGGGAACACCGGGGAGCTGTTTTTT.

The rearrangement links TRBV20-1 to TRBJ2-1; 7 nucleotides align to TRBD1. This CDR3 has 13 amino acids. With 6 bases clipped from V and 5 bases from J, the junction kept 7 bases outside the gene matches. Germline V gene lookup returns CDR1 DFQATT and CDR2 SNEGSKA (reference sequence). The CDR3 region is CSAAPDRDNEQFF. CDR3 DNA: TGCAGTGCCGCGCCCGACAGGGACAATGAGCAGTTCTTC.

In its sample, this clonotype was seen a few times. The chain recombines TRBV20-1 with TRBJ2-1, with a weak D call TRBD1 (6 bases). The CDR3 extends over 12 amino acids. Germline values: CDR1 DFQATT, CDR2 SNEGSKA (reference sequence). V was clipped by 0 bases and J by 9 bases, with 9 bases between them. Here the CDR3 reads CSAREQGFEQFF. The CDR3 nucleotides read TGCAGTGCTAGAGAACAGGGATTTGAGCAGTTCTTC.

This clonotype appeared a few times. The chain employs TRBV30 and TRBJ1-1; D is unclear. The CDR3 sequence is 13 residues long. Trimming shortened V by 0 bases and J by 5 bases, and 10 bases separated the two germline ends. Germline loops: CDR1 GTSNPN, CDR2 SVGIG (reference sequence). The CDR3 spells CAWSVSQGTEAFF. The CDR3 DNA sequence: TGTGCCTGGAGTGTATCCCAAGGGACTGAAGCTTTCTTT.

The chain links TRBV2 to TRBJ2-7; unclear D gene. CDR3 length: 13 amino acids. Trimming pared 7 bases from V and 2 bases from J, leaving 12 bases between. Germline CDR1 is SNHLY and CDR2 is FYNNEI. The CDR3: CASMGSETYEQYF. The CDR3 region has the DNA TGTGCCAGCATGGGATCAGAAACCTACGAGCAGTACTTC.

The V gene is TRBV4-2, the J gene TRBJ2-1; D call uncertain. V was clipped by 1 base and J by 5 bases, with 6 bases between them. CDR1 LGHNA and CDR2 YNFKEQ come from the germline V gene. This CDR3 contains 13 residues. CDR3 in amino acids: CASSQGLDNEQFF. The CDR3 DNA sequence: TGTGCCAGCAGCCAAGGTCTCGACAATGAGCAGTTCTTC.

This chain uses TRBV7-2 with TRBJ2-5; no definite D call. Trimming took 6 bases from V and 2 from J, leaving 10 bases between them. Looked up from germline, CDR1 is SGHTA and CDR2 is FQGNSA. The CDR3 extends over 13 amino acids. The CDR3 DNA reads TGTGCCAGCAGGCCGGCTTCGCAAGAGACCCAGTACTTC. Translating it yields CASRPASQETQYF.

This sequence joins TRBV5-4 and TRBJ2-2; tentative D call: TRBD1 (6 bases). From germline, CDR1 is SGHNT and CDR2 YYREEE (reference sequence). Trimming took 4 bases from V and 4 from J, leaving 11 bases between them. The CDR3 length is 14 residues. The CDR3 sequence: CASSEGQSTGELFF. In DNA, the CDR3 is TGTGCCAGCAGCGAGGGACAATCCACCGGGGAGCTGTTTTTT. The full variable domain, with the rest looked up from reference TRBV5-4 and TRBJ2-2, is ETGVTQSPTHLIKTRGQQVTLRCSSQSGHNTVSWYQQALGQGPQFIFQYYREEENGRGNFPPRFSGLQFPNYSSELNVNALELDDSALYLCASSEGQSTGELFFGEGSRLTVL.

In this sample, this clonotype turned up a few times. This chain connects TRBV18 to TRBJ1-4, with a tentative D call TRBD1 (5 bases). The CDR3 length is 13 residues. V was clipped by 2 bases and J by 6 bases, with 7 bases between them. Germline assignment: CDR1 KGHSH and CDR2 LQKENI. Here the CDR3 reads CASSPGAYEKLFF. For the CDR3, the DNA is TGTGCCAGCTCACCAGGGGCGTATGAAAAACTGTTTTTT. The full variable domain, its missing parts supplied by reference TRBV18 and TRBJ1-4, is NAGVMQNPRHLVRRRGQEARLRCSPMKGHSHVYWYRQLPEEGLKFMVYLQKENIIDESGMPKERFSAEFPKEGPSILRIQQVVRGDSAAYFCASSPGAYEKLFFGSGTQLSVL.

A few counts support this clonotype. The V gene is TRBV4-2, the J gene TRBJ2-5; perhaps D is TRBD1 or TRBD2 (5 bases each). Germline V lookup: CDR1 LGHNA, CDR2 YNFKEQ. Deletions cut 1 base from V and 1 base from J, with 10 bases between. The CDR3 is 15 residues long. CDR3 region: CASSQVLGVQETQYF. The CDR3 coding sequence is TGTGCCAGCAGCCAAGTTTTGGGGGTCCAAGAGACCCAGTACTTC.